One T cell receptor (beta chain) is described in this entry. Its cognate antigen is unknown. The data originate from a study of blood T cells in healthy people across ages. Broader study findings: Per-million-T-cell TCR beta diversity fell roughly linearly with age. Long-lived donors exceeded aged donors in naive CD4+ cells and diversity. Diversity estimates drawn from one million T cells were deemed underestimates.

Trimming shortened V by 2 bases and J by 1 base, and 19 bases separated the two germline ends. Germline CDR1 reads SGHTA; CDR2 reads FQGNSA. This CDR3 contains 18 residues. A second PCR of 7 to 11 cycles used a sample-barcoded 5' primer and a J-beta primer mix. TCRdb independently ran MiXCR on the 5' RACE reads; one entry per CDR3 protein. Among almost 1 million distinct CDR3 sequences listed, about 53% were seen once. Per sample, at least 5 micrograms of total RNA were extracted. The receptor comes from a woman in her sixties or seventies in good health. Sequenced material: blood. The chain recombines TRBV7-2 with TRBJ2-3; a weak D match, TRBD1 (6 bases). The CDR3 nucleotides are TGTGCCAGCAGCTTAAGGGGGAAAAAGCTCGGTGGCACAGATACGCAGTATTTT. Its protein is CASSLRGKKLGGTDTQYF.